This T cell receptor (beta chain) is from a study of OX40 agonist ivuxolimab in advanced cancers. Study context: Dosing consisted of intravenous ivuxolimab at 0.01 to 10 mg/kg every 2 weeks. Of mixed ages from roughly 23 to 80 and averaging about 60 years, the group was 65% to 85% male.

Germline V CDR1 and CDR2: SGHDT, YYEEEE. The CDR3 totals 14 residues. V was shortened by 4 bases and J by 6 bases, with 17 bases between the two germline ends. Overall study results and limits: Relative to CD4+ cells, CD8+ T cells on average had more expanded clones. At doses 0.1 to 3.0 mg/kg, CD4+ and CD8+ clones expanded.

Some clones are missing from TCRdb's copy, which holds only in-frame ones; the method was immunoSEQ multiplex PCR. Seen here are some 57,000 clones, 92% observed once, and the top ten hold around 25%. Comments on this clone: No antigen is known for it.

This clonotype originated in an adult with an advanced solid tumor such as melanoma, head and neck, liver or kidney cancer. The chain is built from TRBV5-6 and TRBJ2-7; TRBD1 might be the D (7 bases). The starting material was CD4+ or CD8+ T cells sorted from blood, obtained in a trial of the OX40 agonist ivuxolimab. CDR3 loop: CASSPGDSWGEQYF. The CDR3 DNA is TGTGCCAGCAGCCCGGGGGACAGTTGGGGCGAGCAGTACTTC.